These T cell receptor beta chains were read from a single sample in a study of blood T cell repertoires in COVID-19. Libraries were prepared by immunoSEQ multiplex PCR; TCRdb keeps only in-frame clonotypes and omits some of them. This table holds fewer than 200,000 clones, approximately 88% found once. The sample comprised PBMCs or T cells enriched from blood (not recorded which). Source of these receptors: a woman between 18 and 30 years old who had recovered from COVID-19. Each CDR3 is given without its conserved first and last residue.

V gene,J gene,CDR3 protein
TRBV27,TRBJ2-1,ASSSLGGRAYEQF
TRBV4-1,TRBJ2-3,ASSHGAPGQNTDTQY
TRBV28,TRBJ2-3,ASSLTGPRTTDTQY
TRBV24-1,TRBJ1-5,ATSPGQGSKPQH
TRBV6-6,TRBJ2-1,ASTRGPFEQF
TRBV11-3,TRBJ2-1,ASSYEQYKVDELF
TRBV28,TRBJ2-7,ATLPGLAVVAYEQY
TRBV4-3,TRBJ1-4,ASSPGAGQGLGKLF
TRBV7-9,TRBJ1-1,ASSTGQGTNGAF
TRBV6-2/TRBV6-3,TRBJ2-7,ASSYSRGYEQY
TRBV2,TRBJ2-2,ASSVRAGTGTGELF
TRBV7-2,TRBJ2-5,ASSLEASLETQY
TRBV6-4,TRBJ2-1,ASSETDNPDNEQF
TRBV9,TRBJ2-1,ASTPLGGGLYNEQF
TRBV7-2,TRBJ1-6,ASSLEGQGVSPLH
TRBV28,TRBJ1-3,ASSLGGAAGNTIY
TRBV10-1,TRBJ2-3,ASSFPAGHLDTQY
TRBV20-1,TRBJ1-4,SASLMGLGGGDEKLF
TRBV4-3,TRBJ1-5,ASSHNDRSNQPQH
TRBV6-6,TRBJ2-7,ASLNTRQGRYEQY
TRBV5-4,TRBJ1-1,ASSLDGRNTEAF
TRBV10-1,TRBJ2-1,ASSMRGGNNEQF
TRBV15,TRBJ1-5,ATSRRDRGYQPQH
TRBV6-5,TRBJ1-2,ASTGPDSYGYT
TRBV28,TRBJ2-3,ASRVGNQDTQY
TRBV27,TRBJ1-3,ASSPGTGGNTIY
TRBV13,TRBJ2-1,ASSLTLAGSSYNEQF
TRBV4-2,TRBJ2-1,ASSQDGLAGGSYNEQF
TRBV4-3,TRBJ2-1,ASSRTAGTSNEQF
TRBV5-1,TRBJ2-1,ASSLGQGNNEQF
TRBV9,TRBJ2-5,ASTSEGGDLQETQY
TRBV6-5,TRBJ2-7,ASNPGRTRPYEQY
TRBV10-3,TRBJ2-1,AISERSEGYNEQF
TRBV29-1,TRBJ1-6,SVELVESSYNSPLH
TRBV5-1,TRBJ1-1,ASSFTQVNTEAF